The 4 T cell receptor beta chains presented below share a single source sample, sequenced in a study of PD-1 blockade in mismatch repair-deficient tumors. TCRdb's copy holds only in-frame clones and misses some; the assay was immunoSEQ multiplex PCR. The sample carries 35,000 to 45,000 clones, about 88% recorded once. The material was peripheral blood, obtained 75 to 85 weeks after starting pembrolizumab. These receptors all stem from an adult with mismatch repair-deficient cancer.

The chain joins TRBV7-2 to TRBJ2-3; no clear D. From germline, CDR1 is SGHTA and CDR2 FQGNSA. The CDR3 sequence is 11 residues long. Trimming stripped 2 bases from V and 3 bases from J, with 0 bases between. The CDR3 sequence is CASSLTDTQYF. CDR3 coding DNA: TGTGCCAGCAGCTTAACAGATACGCAGTATTTT.

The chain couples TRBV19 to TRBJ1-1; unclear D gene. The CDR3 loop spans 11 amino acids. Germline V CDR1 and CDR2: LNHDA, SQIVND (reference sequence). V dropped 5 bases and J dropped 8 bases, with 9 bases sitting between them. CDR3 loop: CASSLQREAFF. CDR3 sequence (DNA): TGTGCCAGTAGTCTCCAGAGAGAAGCTTTCTTT.

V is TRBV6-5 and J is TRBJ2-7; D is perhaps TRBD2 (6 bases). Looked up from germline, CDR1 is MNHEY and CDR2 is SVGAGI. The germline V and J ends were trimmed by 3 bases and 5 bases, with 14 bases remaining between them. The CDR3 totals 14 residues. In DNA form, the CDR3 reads TGTGCCAGCAGTTATTTCGTGGGCGGGAACGAGCAGTACTTC. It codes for CASSYFVGGNEQYF.

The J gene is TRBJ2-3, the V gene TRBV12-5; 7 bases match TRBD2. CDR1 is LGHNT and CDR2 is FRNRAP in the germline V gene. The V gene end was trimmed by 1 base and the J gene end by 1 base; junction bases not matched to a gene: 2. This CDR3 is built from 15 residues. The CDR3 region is CASGLGLARTDTQYF. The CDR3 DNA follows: TGTGCTAGTGGTTTGGGACTAGCCCGCACAGATACGCAGTATTTT.